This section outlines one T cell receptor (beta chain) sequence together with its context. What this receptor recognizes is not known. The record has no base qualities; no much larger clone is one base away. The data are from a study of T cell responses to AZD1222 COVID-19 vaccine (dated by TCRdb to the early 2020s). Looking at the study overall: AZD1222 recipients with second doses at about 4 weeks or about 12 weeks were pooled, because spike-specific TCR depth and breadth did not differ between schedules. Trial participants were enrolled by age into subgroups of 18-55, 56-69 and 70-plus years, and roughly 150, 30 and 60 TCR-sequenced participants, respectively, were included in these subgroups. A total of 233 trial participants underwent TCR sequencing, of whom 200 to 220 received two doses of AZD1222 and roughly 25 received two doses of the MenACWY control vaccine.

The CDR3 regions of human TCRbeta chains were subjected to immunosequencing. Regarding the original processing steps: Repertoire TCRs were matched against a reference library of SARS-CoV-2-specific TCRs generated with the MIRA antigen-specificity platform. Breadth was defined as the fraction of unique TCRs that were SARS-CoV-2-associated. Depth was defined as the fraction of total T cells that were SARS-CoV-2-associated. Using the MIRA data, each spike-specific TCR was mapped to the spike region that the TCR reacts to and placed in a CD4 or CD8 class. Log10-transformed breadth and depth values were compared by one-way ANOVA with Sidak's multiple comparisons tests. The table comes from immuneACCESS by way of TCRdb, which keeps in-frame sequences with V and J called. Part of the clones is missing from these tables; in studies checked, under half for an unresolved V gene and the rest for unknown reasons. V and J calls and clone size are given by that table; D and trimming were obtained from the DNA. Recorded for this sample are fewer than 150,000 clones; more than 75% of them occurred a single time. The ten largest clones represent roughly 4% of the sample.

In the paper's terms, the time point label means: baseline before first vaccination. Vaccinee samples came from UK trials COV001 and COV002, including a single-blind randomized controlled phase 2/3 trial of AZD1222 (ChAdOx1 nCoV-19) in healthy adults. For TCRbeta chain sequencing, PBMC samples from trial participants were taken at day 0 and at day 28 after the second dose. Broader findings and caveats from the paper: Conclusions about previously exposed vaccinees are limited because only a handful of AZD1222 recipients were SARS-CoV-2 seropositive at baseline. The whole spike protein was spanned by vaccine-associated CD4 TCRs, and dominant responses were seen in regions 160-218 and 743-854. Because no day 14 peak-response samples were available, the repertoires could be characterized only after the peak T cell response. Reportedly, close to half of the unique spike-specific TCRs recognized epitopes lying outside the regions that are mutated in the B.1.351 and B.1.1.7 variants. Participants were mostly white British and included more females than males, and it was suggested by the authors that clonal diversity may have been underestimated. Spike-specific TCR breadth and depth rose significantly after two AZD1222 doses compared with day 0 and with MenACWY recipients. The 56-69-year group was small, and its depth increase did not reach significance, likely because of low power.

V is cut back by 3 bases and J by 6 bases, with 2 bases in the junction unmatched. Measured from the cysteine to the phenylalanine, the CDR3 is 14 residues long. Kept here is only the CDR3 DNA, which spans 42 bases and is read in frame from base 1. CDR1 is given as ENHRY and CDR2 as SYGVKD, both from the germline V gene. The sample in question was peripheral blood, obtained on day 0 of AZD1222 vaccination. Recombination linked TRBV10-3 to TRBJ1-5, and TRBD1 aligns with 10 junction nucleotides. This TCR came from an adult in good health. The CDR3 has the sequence CAISDGTGAQPQHF. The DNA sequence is TGTGCCATCAGTGACGGGACAGGGGCTCAGCCCCAGCATTTT.